This T cell receptor (beta chain) stems from a study of spatial heterogeneity in lung cancer. Time point described: sample taken at primary tumor resection. No cell sorting; template was whole RNA from tumor, lung tissue or PBMC. The ends were cut back, 2 bases at V and 0 bases at J, with 5 bases in the middle. The length of the CDR3 is 14 residues. Germline loops: CDR1 SGHVS, CDR2 FNYEAQ. TCRdb re-called the 5' RACE reads with MiXCR, one entry per CDR3 protein. This table holds 2,000 or so distinct CDR3 sequences, approximately 8.4% found once. This clonotype has at least ten counts. This rearrangement joins TRBV7-6 to TRBJ2-4; D is undetermined. The source material was normal lung tissue next to the tumor, sampled at surgery. This TCR came from a female donor with early-stage non-small cell lung cancer. The CDR3 loop reads CASSLTPAKNIQYF. The CDR3 DNA reads TGTGCCAGCAGCTTAACTCCAGCCAAAAACATTCAGTACTTC.